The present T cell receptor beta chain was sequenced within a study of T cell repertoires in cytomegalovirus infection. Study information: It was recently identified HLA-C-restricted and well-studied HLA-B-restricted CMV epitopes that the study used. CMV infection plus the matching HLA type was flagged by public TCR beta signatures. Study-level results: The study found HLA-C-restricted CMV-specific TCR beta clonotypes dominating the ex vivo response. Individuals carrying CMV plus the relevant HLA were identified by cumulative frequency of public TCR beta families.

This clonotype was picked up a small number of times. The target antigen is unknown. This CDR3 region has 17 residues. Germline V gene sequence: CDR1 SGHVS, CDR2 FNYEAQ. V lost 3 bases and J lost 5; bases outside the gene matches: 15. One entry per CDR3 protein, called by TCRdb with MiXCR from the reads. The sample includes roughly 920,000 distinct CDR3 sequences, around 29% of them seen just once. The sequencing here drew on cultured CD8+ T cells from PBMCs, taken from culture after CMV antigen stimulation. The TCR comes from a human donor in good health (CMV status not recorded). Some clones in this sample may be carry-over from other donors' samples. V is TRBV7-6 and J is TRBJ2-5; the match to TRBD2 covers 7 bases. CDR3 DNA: TGTGCCAGCAGCTTTCCGGGAAAGCGGGGCTCCTGGGAGACCCAGTACTTC. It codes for CASSFPGKRGSWETQYF.